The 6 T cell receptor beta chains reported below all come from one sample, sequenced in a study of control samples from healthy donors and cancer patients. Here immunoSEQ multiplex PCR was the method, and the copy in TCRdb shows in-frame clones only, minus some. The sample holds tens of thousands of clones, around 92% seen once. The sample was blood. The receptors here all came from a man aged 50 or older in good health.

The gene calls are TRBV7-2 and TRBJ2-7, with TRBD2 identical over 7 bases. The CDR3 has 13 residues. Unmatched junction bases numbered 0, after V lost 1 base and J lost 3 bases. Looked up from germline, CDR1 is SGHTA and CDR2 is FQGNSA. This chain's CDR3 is CASSLVAGYEQYF. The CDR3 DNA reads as TGTGCCAGCAGCTTAGTAGCGGGCTACGAGCAGTACTTC.

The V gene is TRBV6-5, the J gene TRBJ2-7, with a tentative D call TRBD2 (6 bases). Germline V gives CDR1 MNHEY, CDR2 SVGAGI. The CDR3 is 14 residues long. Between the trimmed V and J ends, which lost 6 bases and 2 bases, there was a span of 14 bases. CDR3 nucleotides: TGTGCCAGCAGCACTCAGGAGGGGACCTACGAGCAGTACTTC. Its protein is CASSTQEGTYEQYF.

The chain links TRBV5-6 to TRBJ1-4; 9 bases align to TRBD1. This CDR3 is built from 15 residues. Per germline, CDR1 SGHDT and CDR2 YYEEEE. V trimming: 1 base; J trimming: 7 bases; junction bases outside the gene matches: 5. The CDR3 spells CASSLSGTGREKLFF. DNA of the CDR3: TGTGCCAGCAGCTTGTCGGGGACAGGGCGTGAAAAACTGTTTTTT.

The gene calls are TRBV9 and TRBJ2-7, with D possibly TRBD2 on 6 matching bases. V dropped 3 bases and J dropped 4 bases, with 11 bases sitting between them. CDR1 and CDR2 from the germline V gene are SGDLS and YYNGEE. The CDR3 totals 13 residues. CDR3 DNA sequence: TGTGCCAGCAGCGGGGACTTTTCGTACGAGCAGTACTTC. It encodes CASSGDFSYEQYF.

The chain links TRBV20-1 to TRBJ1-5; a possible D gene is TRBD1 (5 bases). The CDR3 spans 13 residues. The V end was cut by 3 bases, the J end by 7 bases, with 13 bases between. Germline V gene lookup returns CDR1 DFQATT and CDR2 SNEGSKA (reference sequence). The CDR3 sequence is CSASALWGQPQHF. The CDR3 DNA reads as TGCAGTGCTAGTGCGCTTTGGGGGCAGCCCCAGCATTTT.

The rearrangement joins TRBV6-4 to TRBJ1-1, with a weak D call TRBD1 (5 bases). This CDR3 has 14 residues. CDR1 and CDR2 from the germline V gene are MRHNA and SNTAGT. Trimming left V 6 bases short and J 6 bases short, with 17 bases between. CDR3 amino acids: CASSSQAGGAEAFF. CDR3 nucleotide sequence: TGTGCCAGCAGCTCCCAGGCCGGGGGTGCTGAAGCTTTCTTT.